This T cell receptor beta chain originates from a study of regulatory T cells in long-lasting Graves disease (dated by TCRdb to the early 2020s). Broadly, across the study: To count as having persistent Graves' disease, a patient had to have received antithyroid drug treatment for over 5 years with TSH receptor autoantibodies remaining persistently positive. Patients with persistent Graves' disease were compared with patients with newly diagnosed Graves' disease using TCR sequencing and RNA sequencing of peripheral blood. The study was registered as a clinical trial and conducted in China. A total of approximately 35 samples underwent TCR sequencing: roughly 13 from persistent and approximately 20 from newly diagnosed Graves' disease patients. Persistent Graves' disease patients in the clinical cohort had taken antithyroid drugs for roughly ten years on average.

The protocol used for the library was multiplex PCR. Sequencing relied on an Illumina HiSeq 4000. TCR beta libraries were built with iRepertoire HTBI primers and Arm-PCR amplification of CDR3 regions. PCR products were gel purified before sequencing. As for the original processing: Gene usage analysis of CDR3 amino acid clonotypes used the roughly 60 TRBV and about 14 TRBJ segments found across samples. Filtered high-quality paired reads were merged into contigs using COPE and FqMerger. Contigs were aligned with BLAST to IMGT TRBV, TRBD and TRBJ reference genes, and CDR3 was defined per IMGT. Any clonotype with a frequency above 0.1% was counted as a highly expanded clone. Repertoire diversity was measured by Shannon entropy, and V-J evenness by the Gini coefficient. Clonotypes shared by more than one individual were considered public. In-frame beta chains were kept once TCRdb had trimmed the public reads at Q25 with fastp and called clones with MiXCR. Every entry covers one CDR3 protein and lists the most common genes and DNA from its rows. These V and J calls originate from TCRdb's pipeline instead of the authors' own analysis. The sample includes around 400,000 distinct CDR3 sequences, with around a quarter observed a single time. Together, the top ten hold about a quarter of the sample.

V is pruned by 3 bases and J by 3 bases, leaving 1 base of the junction without a gene match. As encoded in the germline V gene, CDR1 is SGHTA while CDR2 is FQGNSA. The CDR3 runs 15 amino acids, cysteine and phenylalanine included. Only the CDR3 portion is preserved as DNA: 45 bases, with reading frame beginning at the first base. The time point label here, explained by the study, means: persistent/refractory GD, antithyroid drugs over 5 years with positive TRAb. RNA was extracted from PBMCs in TRIzol for both TCR sequencing and RNA sequencing. The diagnosis of Graves' disease was made according to American Thyroid Association guidelines. The patients came from an endocrinology department in Xi'an, China. From each patient, approximately 9.9 milliliters of peripheral blood was collected into an EDTA anticoagulant tube. PBMCs were isolated by Ficoll Paque Plus density gradient separation without further T cell sorting. An Agilent 2100 Bioanalyzer and agarose gel were used to check RNA quality, while a NanoDrop 2000 measured RNA concentration.

What the work shows at the level of the full study, not this receptor alone: Sequencing and analysis were restricted to the TCR beta chain. Only peripheral blood was studied, because thyroid tissue, the primary lesion, was inaccessible. Persistent disease showed preferential use of TRBV28, TRBJ1-2 and TRBJ2-5, whereas newly diagnosed disease favored TRBV20-1 and TRBJ2-1. Patients with persistent disease shared more public clonotypes (about 2,700) than newly diagnosed patients did (more than 900). Persistent Graves' disease patients showed lower TCR Shannon entropy and fewer highly expanded clones than newly diagnosed patients, suggesting clonal expansion. The small sample size was acknowledged by the authors as a limitation that may reduce accuracy.

With respect to this clonotype: The specificity of this receptor is unknown. No per-base quality is available; no much larger clone lies one base away.

The chain is assembled from TRBV7-2 and TRBJ2-5; 13 bases in the middle match TRBD2. The clonotype comes from a female donor with Graves disease. The sequenced sample was peripheral blood mononuclear cells (PBMCs), obtained when the disease was refractory, from a patient treated with antithyroid drugs. CDR3 reads: CASSFGTSGKETQYF. The nucleotide sequence is given as TGTGCCAGCAGCTTCGGGACTAGCGGGAAAGAGACCCAGTACTTC.